This TCR beta chain was found in a study of T cell repertoires in cytomegalovirus infection. TCRdb ran MiXCR on the reads and lists one entry per CDR3 protein. Seen here are some 350,000 distinct CDR3 sequences, about 34% observed once, and the top ten hold 13%. This clonotype was recorded a few times. Its antigen remains unknown. This sequence was found in a human donor in good health (CMV status not recorded). Some clones in this sample may be carry-over from other donors' samples. The sequences come from cultured PBMCs, collected from culture after CMV antigen stimulation.

CDR3 sequence (DNA): TGTGCCAGCGCAGAGAACCACAGGGGCACTGAAGCTTTCTTT. This sequence encodes CASAENHRGTEAFF. V usage is TRBV6-5 and J usage is TRBJ1-1; 7 bases align to TRBD1. V shed 8 bases, J shed 4 bases, and the junction held 10 bases outside the gene matches. Germline V gives CDR1 MNHEY, CDR2 SVGAGI. The CDR3 totals 14 residues.